This TCR beta chain was identified during a study of memory CD4+ T cells and cytomegalovirus serostatus (dated by TCRdb to the late 2010s). About the study as a whole: The cohort comprised 33 healthy Belgian adults, 9 CMV seropositive and about 25 CMV seronegative. To replicate a published TCR-based CMV serostatus classifier, the study sequenced CD4+ memory TCRbeta repertoires from a Belgian cohort whose cytomegalovirus serostatus was known. The investigation overall reported the following: The results were interpreted as suggesting that the CMV-associated TCR signature is mostly present in the CD4+ memory repertoire. For CMV serostatus prediction, a median bootstrapped AUC of approximately 0.95 was reached with the original framework, and a median bootstrapped AUC of about 0.89 was reached with a US-trained random forest. On the Belgian cohort, the classifier built on the original framework reached a median bootstrapped AUC of roughly 0.94, with a 95% CI of 0.76-1.00. Of around 160 previously reported CMV-associated TCRbeta sequences, over 65 appeared in the CD4+ memory repertoires, each in one to five individuals. Unlike the original study, which covered naive and memory CD4+ and CD8+ populations, the Belgian study sequenced only CD4+CD45RO+ memory cells.

A FACSAria II was used to sort memory CD4+ T cells, defined as single viable CD3+CD4+CD8-CD45RO+ cells. CMV serostatus was determined with a Roche Elecsys assay detecting serum IgG against CMV pp150, pp28, p38 and p52. Following thawing, total CD4+ T cells were enriched through positive selection using CD4 magnetic microbeads. The samples came from a separate study whose specific focus was interrogating the CD4+ T cell memory repertoire. Following standard operating procedures, peripheral blood mononuclear cells were isolated and cryopreserved, while serum was kept at -80 degrees C. CD3-PerCP (BW264/56), CD4-APC (RPA-T4), CD45RO-PE (UCHT1) and CD8-Pacific Orange (3B5) antibodies were used for staining, and non-viable cells were excluded with Sytox blue. Relative to germline, V is missing 2 bases and J is missing 0 bases, with 13 bases of the junction outside any gene match. CDR1 and CDR2 are read off the germline V gene as MRHNA and SNTAGT. From the cysteine up to the phenylalanine, the CDR3 has a length of 19 residues. Left in the record is the CDR3 DNA by itself, 57 bases read in frame from the first base.

The Quick-DNA Microprep Kit was used to extract genomic DNA from the sorted cells. TCRbeta DNA was amplified with the immunoSEQ hsTCRbeta kit following the manufacturer's protocol. An Illumina MiSeq instrument was used to sequence the TCRbeta libraries. The paper's data handling went like this. Once out-of-frame sequences had been removed, approximately 2,000,000 distinct TCRbeta sequences were left, which works out to an average of about 66,813 per individual. Each individual was scored according to the count of 150 to 200 previously reported CMV-associated TCRbeta sequences and the total productive distinct TCRbeta count. A beta-binomial model was reimplemented in Python, and random forests from scikit-learn, run with default parameters, were trained on data from the US cohort. On the Belgian cohort, classifier performance was reported as the median AUC, along with percentile confidence intervals, across 10,000 bootstrap iterations. In TCRdb, the immuneACCESS table is reduced to in-frame sequences with V and J assigned. These tables do not hold every clone; where another copy was compared, an unresolved V gene accounts for under half, and the others remain unexplained. The D gene and trimming were derived from the DNA, and the V and J assignments and clone size from that table. The sample profile shows some 47,000 clones; 78% of them were found once. Jointly, the top ten make up about 0.8% of the sample.

To note about this clone: Its antigen specificity is not known. It has no much larger one-base neighbor in the sample; base qualities were not kept.

This sequence originates from an adult in good health and CMV-seronegative. The specimen sequenced was memory CD4+ T cells from blood. The chain uses TRBV6-4 and TRBJ1-3; 7 bases in the middle match TRBD1. The nucleotides are TGTGCCAGCAGTGACCCCCACGTTGGACAGGCCGCCTCTGGAAACACCATATATTTT. It is translated as CASSDPHVGQAASGNTIYF.